These 15 T cell receptor beta chains were all obtained from the same sample, sequenced in a study of T cell repertoires in cytomegalovirus infection. MiXCR was run by TCRdb on the reads, yielding one entry per CDR3 protein. The data hold about half a million distinct CDR3 sequences, with around a third observed a single time. The antigens for these receptors are not known. Sequencing was performed on cultured PBMCs, taken from culture after CMV antigen stimulation. These receptors all stem from a human donor in good health (CMV status not recorded). Some clones in this sample may be carry-over from other donors' samples.

V and J are TRBV7-9 and TRBJ2-1, with D uncertain. V lost 5 bases to trimming and J lost 14 bases, with 4 bases between them. The germline gives CDR1 SEHNR, CDR2 FQNEAQ (reference sequence). The CDR3 consists of 8 residues. CDR3 nucleotides: TGTGCCAGCAGCGCAAAGTTCTTC. Protein: CASSAKFF.

The chain couples TRBV5-4 to TRBJ2-1, with 11 nucleotides matching TRBD2. Per the germline V gene, CDR1 is SGHNT and CDR2 is YYREEE (reference sequence). The CDR3 spans 15 residues. Losses at the gene ends were 1 base for V and 8 bases for J; bases not matched to a gene: 5. For the CDR3, the DNA is TGTGCCAGCAGCTTGACACTAGCGGGAGCCGATGAGCAGTTCTTC. Protein product: CASSLTLAGADEQFF.

The V call is TRBV9, the J call TRBJ1-3; D gene uncertain. Germline V gene lookup returns CDR1 SGDLS and CDR2 YYNGEE. The V gene lost 0 bases and the J gene lost 0 bases, with 7 bases spanning the gap. The CDR3 runs 15 residues. The CDR3 nucleotides read TGTGCCAGCAGCGTAGGAGGATTCTCTGGAAACACCATATATTTT. Translation gives CASSVGGFSGNTIYF.

In this sample, this clonotype turned up a few times. This chain links TRBV6-5 with TRBJ2-1; D gene unclear. The CDR3 has 17 amino acids. V lost 5 bases to trimming and J lost 6 bases, with 23 bases between them. The V gene's germline CDR1 is MNHEY and CDR2 SVGAGI. Here the CDR3 DNA reads TGTGCCAGCAGTCTCCAACAGCCGGAGAAGACCTCCAATGAGCAGTTCTTC. This encodes CASSLQQPEKTSNEQFF.

The chain uses TRBV6-2 or TRBV6-3 and TRBJ2-3, with D possibly being TRBD2 (5 bases). The CDR3 runs 15 residues. CDR1 MNHEY and CDR2 SVGEGT come from the germline V gene. The germline V and J ends were trimmed by 6 bases and 0 bases, with 13 bases remaining between them. CDR3 residues: CASSTRGFSTDTQYF. CDR3 in DNA: TGTGCCAGCAGCACCCGGGGATTTAGCACAGATACGCAGTATTTT.

This clonotype was detected ten times or more. The rearrangement joins TRBV19 to TRBJ1-5, with TRBD1 as a possible D gene (5 bases). CDR3 length: 14 amino acids. V gave up 2 bases and J gave up 2 bases, with 7 bases separating them. Per the germline V gene, CDR1 is LNHDA and CDR2 is SQIVND (reference sequence). DNA of the CDR3: TGTGCCAGTAGTATACGACAGCGCAATCAGCCCCAGCATTTT. Translated, it gives CASSIRQRNQPQHF.

The V call is TRBV7-2, the J call TRBJ2-3; TRBD2 matches 13 bases. Losses at the gene ends were 6 bases for V and 4 bases for J; bases not matched to a gene: 10. The germline CDR1 and CDR2 sequences are SGHTA and FQGNSA. The CDR3 runs to 17 residues. CDR3 nucleotide sequence: TGTGCCAGCAGGCCCGGGACTAGCGGGACGGTCTCAGATACGCAGTATTTT. Translated, it gives CASRPGTSGTVSDTQYF.

The chain couples TRBV29-1 to TRBJ1-2; D is unclear. This CDR3 spans 13 amino acids. In germline, CDR1 is SQVTM, CDR2 ANQGSEA. V lost 4 bases to trimming and J lost 5 bases, with 14 bases between them. The CDR3 nucleotides read TGCAGCGTTGCCAAATCTGAATCATATGGCTACACCTTC. Translating it yields CSVAKSESYGYTF.

This clonotype appeared a few times. This chain uses TRBV10-3 with TRBJ2-1, with 11 bases fitting TRBD2. The V gene end was trimmed by 6 bases and the J gene end by 7 bases; junction bases not matched to a gene: 8. This CDR3 has 15 residues. Germline V gives CDR1 ENHRY, CDR2 SYGVKD. The CDR3 DNA reads as TGTGCCATCAGAGATTTAGCGGGAGGGCGAAATGAGCAGTTCTTC. Protein product: CAIRDLAGGRNEQFF.

This chain uses TRBV11-3 with TRBJ2-1, with 13 bases lining up with TRBD2. The CDR3 length is 13 residues. Trimming at V came to 1 base and at J to 13 bases, leaving 1 base not matched to a gene. Germline V gives CDR1 SGHNT, CDR2 YENEEA. The CDR3 reads CASSLGLAGGQFF. Here the CDR3 DNA reads TGTGCCAGCAGCTTAGGACTAGCGGGAGGTCAGTTCTTC.

The chain has TRBV20-1 and TRBJ1-5; D gene unclear. Deletions cut 0 bases from V and 2 bases from J, with 14 bases between. The CDR3 has 16 residues. CDR1 is DFQATT, CDR2 SNEGSKA, per germline (reference sequence). The CDR3 nucleotides are TGCAGTGCTAGAGATTCAGGCGGGAGAGGCAATCAGCCCCAGCATTTT. This translates into CSARDSGGRGNQPQHF.

The V gene is TRBV12-5, the J gene TRBJ1-1; D uncertain. This CDR3 region has 11 residues. V was shortened by 6 bases and J by 4 bases, with 6 bases between the two germline ends. Germline CDR1 and CDR2: LGHNT and FRNRAP. The CDR3 loop reads CASGVGTEAFF. CDR3 DNA: TGTGCTAGTGGGGTGGGCACTGAAGCTTTCTTT. Full variable domain (rest looked up from reference TRBV12-5 and TRBJ1-1): DARVTQTPRHKVTEMGQEVTMRCQPILGHNTVFWYRQTMMQGLELLAYFRNRAPLDDSGMPKDRFSAEMPDATLATLKIQPSEPRDSAVYFCASGVGTEAFFGQGTRLTVV.

This chain uses TRBV7-9 with TRBJ1-2; D unclear. The CDR3 is 12 residues long. Trimming shortened V by 5 bases and J by 3 bases, and 7 bases separated the two germline ends. CDR1 and CDR2 (germline): SEHNR, FQNEAQ (reference sequence). The CDR3 spells CASSGEDYGYTF. The CDR3 DNA is TGTGCCAGCAGCGGAGAGGACTATGGCTACACCTTC.

J is TRBJ2-5 and V is TRBV5-1, with D perhaps matching TRBD1 or TRBD2 (6 bases each). Trimming removed 7 bases from V and 4 bases from J, with 20 bases in between. CDR1 SGHRS and CDR2 YFSETQ come from the germline V gene. The length of the CDR3 is 15 residues. CDR3 residues: CASSRGSTGTETQYF. For the CDR3, the DNA is TGCGCCAGCTCCCGGGGGTCCACAGGGACAGAGACCCAGTACTTC.

The chain has TRBV10-3 and TRBJ1-1; no reliable D call. CDR1 and CDR2 from the germline V gene are ENHRY and SYGVKD. This CDR3 has 12 residues. The germline V and J ends were trimmed by 4 bases and 2 bases, with 5 bases remaining between them. CDR3 bases: TGTGCCATCAGTGTTATAAACACTGAAGCTTTCTTT. It codes for CAISVINTEAFF.